This TCR beta chain was captured by sequencing in a study of Ad26.COV2.S vaccination and SARS-CoV-2 variants. Study-level results: Recipients of either vaccine or placebo displayed similar breadth of non-spike TCRs.

Measured with immunoSEQ multiplex PCR; TCRdb has only the in-frame clones, and not every one. The profile shows hundreds of thousands of clones, about nine tenths of them singletons. With regard to this clone: Its antigen is currently unknown.

The treatment is: 19 received Ad26.COV2.S at low or high dose, single or two shots; several received placebo; per-sample allocation not given. Sample collection was performed on day 63 after the first vaccine or placebo injection. Ad26 vector vaccine expressed Wuhan-strain SARS-CoV-2 spike. V lost 0 bases, J lost 4 bases, and 6 bases stayed unmatched. Germline V lookup: CDR1 SGHRS, CDR2 YFSETQ. This CDR3 spans 16 amino acids. The gene calls are TRBV5-1 and TRBJ2-1; 8 bases line up with TRBD2. The specimen comprised peripheral blood, sampled in a trial of Ad26.COV2.S vaccine versus placebo. This TCR was sampled from a person between 18 and 65 years old who received the Ad26.COV2.S COVID-19 vaccine or a placebo. The CDR3 bases are TGCGCCAGCAGCTTGGCCGATAGCGGGGTATACAATGAGCAGTTCTTC. It codes for CASSLADSGVYNEQFF.